Following are 4 T cell receptor beta chains from one sample sequenced in a study. TCRdb re-called the 5' RACE reads through MiXCR, storing one row per CDR3 protein. The sample has over 40,000 distinct CDR3 sequences, over 20% seen once; the top ten hold around 4.1%. Treg sorting used a CD4+CD25+CD127-/low gate. The specimen sequenced was Tregs sorted from a lymph node. These receptors all come from a female donor with breast cancer.

This chain links TRBV18 with TRBJ2-3; TRBD1 agrees at 7 bases. V lost 4 bases, J lost 7 bases, and 8 bases stayed unmatched. The CDR3 runs 14 residues. Germline loops: CDR1 KGHSH, CDR2 LQKENI. CDR3 residues: CASSQGQAQYTQYF. CDR3 coding DNA: TGTGCCAGCTCACAAGGACAGGCACAATATACGCAGTATTTT.

This clonotype showed up just a few times. This chain connects TRBV7-6 to TRBJ2-3; 11 bases are shared with TRBD2. J gave up 6 bases and V 5 bases, and 7 bases lay outside the gene matches. This CDR3 contains 15 residues. The germline V gene encodes CDR1 SGHVS and CDR2 FNYEAQ. DNA for the CDR3: TGTGCCAGCAGCGCTCGACTAGCGGGATCGGATACGCAGTATTTT. Translated, it gives CASSARLAGSDTQYF.

Only a few counts were recorded for this clonotype. J is TRBJ1-1 and V is TRBV12-3 or TRBV12-4; the D is unclear. The CDR3 sequence is 12 residues long. The V and J ends lost 2 bases and 8 bases respectively, with 9 bases between them. The CDR3 spells CASSLQELEAFF. CDR3 DNA: TGTGCCAGCAGTTTACAGGAATTGGAAGCTTTCTTT.

The rearrangement joins TRBV7-8 to TRBJ2-3; 9 bases match TRBD2. V shed 2 bases, J shed 7 bases, and the junction held 10 bases outside the gene matches. The CDR3 is made up of 16 amino acids. From germline, CDR1 is SGHVS and CDR2 FQNEAQ. The CDR3 reads CASSLPWASGKNTQYF. Written as DNA, the CDR3 is TGTGCCAGCAGCTTACCGTGGGCTAGCGGGAAAAATACGCAGTATTTT.